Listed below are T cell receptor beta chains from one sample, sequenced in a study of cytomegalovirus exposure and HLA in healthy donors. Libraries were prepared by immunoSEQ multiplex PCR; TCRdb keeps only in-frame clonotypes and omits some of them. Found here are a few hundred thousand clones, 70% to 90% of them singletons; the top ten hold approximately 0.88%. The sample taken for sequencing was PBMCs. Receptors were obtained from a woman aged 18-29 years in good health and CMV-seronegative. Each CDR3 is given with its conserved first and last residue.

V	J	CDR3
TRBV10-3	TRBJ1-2	CATNPGQIYGYTF
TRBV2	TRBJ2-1	CASSKAGDPYNEQFF
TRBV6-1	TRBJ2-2	CASSEGQGTGTGELFF
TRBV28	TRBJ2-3	CASRPGAGEGDTQYF
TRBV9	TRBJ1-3	CASSATGNAGNTIYF
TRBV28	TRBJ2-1	CASSPRGRGIYNEQFF
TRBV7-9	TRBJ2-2	CASSPSRSGVAGELFF
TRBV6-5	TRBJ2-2	CATQRLAGAGELFF
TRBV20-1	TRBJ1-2	CSASRGSGYTF
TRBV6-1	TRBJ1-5	CASSEFEGAGNQPQHF
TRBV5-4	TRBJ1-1	CASSSYSGNTEAFF
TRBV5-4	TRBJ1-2	CASSQAGYGYTF
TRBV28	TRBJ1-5	CASAIENQPQHF
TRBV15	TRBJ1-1	CATSSPGVGLNTEAFF
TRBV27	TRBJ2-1	CASSSAGTRKNEQFF
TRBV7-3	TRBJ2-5	CASSSTGDETQYF
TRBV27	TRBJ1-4	CASSSNTGQGAPGEKLFF
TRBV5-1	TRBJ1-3	CASSLSFSGPGNTIYF
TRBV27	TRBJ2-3	CASSILGLAGGPGRSTDTQYF
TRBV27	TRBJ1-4	CASRGQYNSNEKLFF
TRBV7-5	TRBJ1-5	CVRSPNQPQHF
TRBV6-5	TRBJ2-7	CASSTTGSYEQYF
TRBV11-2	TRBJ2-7	CASSLNSYEQYF
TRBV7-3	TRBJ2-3	CASSVAGAADTQYF
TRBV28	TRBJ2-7	CASSLRRDEQYF
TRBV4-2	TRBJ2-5	CASSQALAGGPRETQYF
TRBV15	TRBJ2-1	CATSSPTGTSGHNEQFF
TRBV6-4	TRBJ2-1	CASSVMAGGPNEQFF
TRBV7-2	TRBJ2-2	CASSFSGGELFF
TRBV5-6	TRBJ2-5	CASYGTSEETQYF
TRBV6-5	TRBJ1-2	CASTKGQGNYGYTF
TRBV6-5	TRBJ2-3	CASSYSASGGTDTQYF
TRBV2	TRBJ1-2	CASSQDRESGYTF
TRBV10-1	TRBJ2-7	CASSESLAGVQEQYF
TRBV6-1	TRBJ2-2	CASSVNTGELFF
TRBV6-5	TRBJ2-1	CASSYGLSSYNEQFF
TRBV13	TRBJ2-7	CASSELAGDYEQYF
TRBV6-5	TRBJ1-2	CASSYAEFYGYTF
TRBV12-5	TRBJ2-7	CASGLPRTGGLQRSPLYEQYF